The 2 T cell receptor beta chains below were found in one sample sequenced in a study of beta chain features in type 1 diabetes. General study results and limits: People with Type 1 diabetes carried modestly yet significantly shorter TCRB CDR3s in all four CD4+ subsets.

No antigen is known for these receptors. Expressed TCRB transcripts were sequenced, since all the RNA that had been isolated was reverse transcribed. Sequencing was performed with immunoSEQ multiplex PCR; in TCRdb, only in-frame clones are kept and a portion is missing. This table holds roughly 160,000 clones, 7.5% to 8.5% found once. The sample comprised central memory CD4+ T cells from blood. These receptors originate from a man between 18 and 29 years old with type 1 diabetes.

The rearrangement links TRBV29-1 to TRBJ1-2, with TRBD1 as a possible D gene (5 bases). Trimming took 7 bases from V and 4 from J, leaving 13 bases between them. Per germline, CDR1 SQVTM and CDR2 ANQGSEA. This CDR3 has 12 residues. CDR3 amino acids: CSAEGVGYGYTF. The DNA of the CDR3 is TGCAGCGCCGAAGGGGTGGGCTATGGCTACACCTTC.

This clone has only a few counts. The chain has TRBV5-6 and TRBJ2-2; D may be TRBD2 (5 bases). Trimming removed 2 bases at V and 5 bases at J, with 16 bases between. The germline gives CDR1 SGHDT, CDR2 YYEEEE. The CDR3 consists of 16 residues. The CDR3 region has the DNA TGTGCCAGCAGCTTCGTTATGAGGGCCGGAACCGGGGAGCTGTTTTTT. Protein product: CASSFVMRAGTGELFF.